These T cell receptor beta chains were read from a single sample in a study of blood T cell repertoires in COVID-19. TCRdb keeps only in-frame clones here, not all; method: immunoSEQ multiplex PCR. The sample carries 200,000 to 250,000 clones, roughly four fifths recorded once. The sequenced sample consisted of peripheral blood. The receptors stem from a woman aged 80 or older with COVID-19, enrolled during active disease. The CDR3 runs from the conserved cysteine through the conserved F or W. The order of the fields is clone size, J gene, D gene, V gene, CDR3 DNA, CDR3 protein. A D gene is named only where the DNA matches it firmly. For some rows the clone size is stated as once, few or many, or as a class when expanded; others skip it.

size: .; J: TRBJ2-1; D: .; V: TRBV28; DNA: TGTGCCAGCAGTTTTAGGGGTGAGCAGTTCTTC; CDR3: CASSFRGEQFF
size: .; J: TRBJ2-2; D: .; V: TRBV6-5; DNA: TGTGCCAGCAGTTACGGGGCAGGGTCCACCGGGGAGCTGTTTTTT; CDR3: CASSYGAGSTGELFF
size: .; J: TRBJ1-6; D: .; V: TRBV5-4; DNA: TGTGCCAGCAGCTTGGCCGCAGGGTCAGATTCACCCCTCCACTTT; CDR3: CASSLAAGSDSPLHF
size: .; J: TRBJ1-5; D: .; V: TRBV11-2; DNA: TGTGCCAGCAGCTTAGGTTTCGGAGGAGGCAATCAGCCCCAGCATTTT; CDR3: CASSLGFGGGNQPQHF
size: .; J: TRBJ2-2; D: TRBD1; V: TRBV5-1; DNA: TGCGCCAGCAGCTTTCGATGGGACAGGGTCACATCGTACCCCGGGGAGCTGTTTTTT; CDR3: CASSFRWDRVTSYPGELFF
size: .; J: TRBJ1-1; D: TRBD1; V: TRBV27; DNA: TGTGCCAGCACTACGCCCGGGACAGGCAATAACACTGAAGCTTTCTTT; CDR3: CASTTPGTGNNTEAFF
size: few; J: TRBJ2-7; D: .; V: TRBV7-8; DNA: TGTGCCAGCACCTTACAGGGTGGCTCCTACGAGCAGTACTTC; CDR3: CASTLQGGSYEQYF
size: .; J: TRBJ2-3; D: TRBD2; V: TRBV19; DNA: TGTGCCAGTAGTCTTAAACGACTAGCGGTTCGCCATACGCAGTATTTT; CDR3: CASSLKRLAVRHTQYF
size: .; J: TRBJ1-1; D: TRBD1; V: TRBV19; DNA: TGTGCCAGTAGCAGACAGGGGGGAGGACACACTGAAGCTTTCTTT; CDR3: CASSRQGGGHTEAFF
size: .; J: TRBJ1-2; D: .; V: TRBV28; DNA: TGTGCCAGCAGTCCCGGCGGGGGGGCGAAAAGACTTGGCTACACCTTC; CDR3: CASSPGGGAKRLGYTF
size: .; J: TRBJ1-1; D: TRBD1; V: TRBV12-3/TRBV12-4; DNA: TGTGCCAGCAGCCGGACAGGGCTCACTGAAGCTTTCTTT; CDR3: CASSRTGLTEAFF
size: once; J: TRBJ1-6; D: TRBD1; V: TRBV5-6; DNA: TGTGCCAGCAGCTTGTCGATGGGACAGCCGGAATCGTCGAGATTCACCCTCCACTTT; CDR3: CASSLSMGQPESSRFTLHF
size: .; J: TRBJ1-6; D: TRBD1; V: TRBV5-6; DNA: TGTGCCAGCATCTCCTCGACGGACAGGAGCTCCTATAATTCACCCCTCCACTTT; CDR3: CASISSTDRSSYNSPLHF
size: many; J: TRBJ1-3; D: .; V: TRBV7-8; DNA: TGTGCCAGCAGCTTACTTACGGTCTCTGGAAACACCATATATTTT; CDR3: CASSLLTVSGNTIYF
size: .; J: TRBJ1-4; D: TRBD1; V: TRBV18; DNA: TGTGCCAGCTCCCGGGACAGGGTTGAAAAACTGTTTTTT; CDR3: CASSRDRVEKLFF
size: .; J: TRBJ1-3; D: .; V: TRBV6-5; DNA: TGTGCCAGCACGGAGGGGCCCTCTGGAAACACCATATATTTT; CDR3: CASTEGPSGNTIYF
size: .; J: TRBJ1-4; D: .; V: TRBV6-5; DNA: TGTGCCAGCGGAGGAGACGGGACTGTCGCGAAACTGTTTTTT; CDR3: CASGGDGTVAKLFF
size: few; J: TRBJ1-1; D: .; V: TRBV6-5; DNA: TGTGCCAGCAGGACTTCACGAGGGGGATATGAAGCTTTCTTT; CDR3: CASRTSRGGYEAFF
size: .; J: TRBJ2-7; D: TRBD2; V: TRBV6-4; DNA: TGTGCCAGCAGTGACCCCCACGGACTAGTGTGGGACGAGCAGTACTTC; CDR3: CASSDPHGLVWDEQYF
size: .; J: TRBJ2-1; D: TRBD1; V: TRBV2; DNA: TGTGCCAGCGGAGCGTGGACAGGGGGTGGGAATGAGCAGTTCTTC; CDR3: CASGAWTGGGNEQFF
size: .; J: TRBJ1-5; D: .; V: TRBV10-2; DNA: TGCGCCAGCAGTGGGCGAGCCGGAGGCAATCAGCCCCAGCATTTT; CDR3: CASSGRAGGNQPQHF
size: .; J: TRBJ1-1; D: .; V: TRBV9; DNA: TGTGCCAGCAGCGTAGACATGAACACTGAAGCTTTCTTT; CDR3: CASSVDMNTEAFF